This T cell receptor (beta chain) is from a study of blood T cell repertoires in COVID-19. As for the study in general: Acute and convalescent COVID-19 specimens originated in the United States, Italy and Spain. The cDNA or gDNA used as material had been derived from T cells, B-cell-depleted T cells, or PBMCs.

In the original analysis: Reference gene primer amplification gave estimated nucleated cell counts. TCRdb keeps only in-frame clones here, not all; method: immunoSEQ multiplex PCR. V and J calls and clone size follow that table, whereas D and trimming were derived from the DNA. Counted here are about 200,000 clones, about 78% occurring once; the ten biggest clones make up around 5.1%. The TCR was taken from a woman between 70 and 85 years old with acute or convalescent COVID-19. The sequencing input was peripheral blood.

Here the CDR3 reads CASRPTGAAEAFF. The CDR3 DNA sequence: TGTGCCAGCAGGCCAACAGGGGCCGCTGAAGCTTTCTTT. The chain has TRBV7-9 and TRBJ1-1; 7 bases map to TRBD1. The CDR3 is made up of 13 amino acids. Looked up from germline, CDR1 is SEHNR and CDR2 is FQNEAQ (reference sequence). V trimming: 6 bases; J trimming: 6 bases; junction bases outside the gene matches: 7.